This T cell receptor (beta chain) came from a study of blood T cell repertoires in COVID-19. This clone was seen a single time. Trimming left V 3 bases short and J 7 bases short, with 10 bases between. The germline CDR1 and CDR2 sequences are SGDLS and YYNGEE. The CDR3 totals 13 residues. Per the study methods: For nucleated cells, counts were estimated from reference gene primer amplification. Clones were sequenced by immunoSEQ multiplex PCR, and TCRdb holds only the in-frame ones, with some missing. The D gene and trimming were derived from the DNA, and the V and J assignments and clone size from that table. The sample includes about 280,000 clones, around 90% of them seen just once.

The receptor was derived from a man younger than 35 with active or convalescent COVID-19. The specimen sequenced was peripheral blood. This chain uses TRBV9 with TRBJ1-4; D gene uncertain. DNA of the CDR3: TGTGCCAGCAGCGGTAGTAACGTTGAAAAACTGTTTTTT. It translates to CASSGSNVEKLFF.